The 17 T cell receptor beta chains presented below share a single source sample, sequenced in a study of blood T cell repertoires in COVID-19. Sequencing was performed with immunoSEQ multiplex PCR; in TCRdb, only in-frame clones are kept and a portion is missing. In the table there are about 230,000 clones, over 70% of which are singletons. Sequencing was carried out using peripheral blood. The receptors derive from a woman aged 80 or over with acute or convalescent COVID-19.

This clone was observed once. The CDR3 is CASSSTGDRDQPQHF. CDR3 coding DNA: TGTGCCAGCAGCTCGACAGGGGATAGGGATCAGCCCCAGCATTTT. This chain uses TRBV11-2 with TRBJ1-5; TRBD1 matches at 8 bases. Germline V gene sequence: CDR1 SGHAT, CDR2 FQNNGV. V shed 4 bases, J shed 5 bases, and the junction held 7 bases outside the gene matches. This CDR3 is 15 amino acids long. Together with reference TRBV11-2 and TRBJ1-5, the CDR3 gives the full variable domain: EAGVAQSPRYKIIEKRQSVAFWCNPISGHATLYWYQQILGQGPKLLIQFQNNGVVDDSQLPKDRFSAERLKGVDSTLKIQPAKLEDSAVYLCASSSTGDRDQPQHFGDGTRLSIL.

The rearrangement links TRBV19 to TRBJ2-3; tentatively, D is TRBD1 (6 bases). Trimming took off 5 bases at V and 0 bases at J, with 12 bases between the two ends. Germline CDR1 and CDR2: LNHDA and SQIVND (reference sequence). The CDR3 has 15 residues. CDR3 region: CASSVDRASTDTQYF. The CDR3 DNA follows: TGTGCCAGTAGTGTGGACAGAGCTAGCACAGATACGCAGTATTTT.

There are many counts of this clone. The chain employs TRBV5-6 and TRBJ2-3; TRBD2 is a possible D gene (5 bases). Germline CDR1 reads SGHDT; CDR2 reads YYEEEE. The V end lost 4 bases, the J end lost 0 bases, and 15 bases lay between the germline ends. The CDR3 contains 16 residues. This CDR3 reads CASSPTGLSSTDTQYF. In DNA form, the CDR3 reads TGTGCCAGCAGCCCGACTGGACTTTCTAGCACAGATACGCAGTATTTT. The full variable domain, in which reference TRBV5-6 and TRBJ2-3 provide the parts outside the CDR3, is DAGVTQSPTHLIKTRGQQVTLRCSPKSGHDTVSWYQQALGQGPQFIFQYYEEEERQRGNFPDRFSGHQFPNYSSELNVNALLLGDSALYLCASSPTGLSSTDTQYFGPGTRLTVL.

Here the CDR3 DNA reads TGTGCCAGCAGTTACGAGGGCTCCTCCTACAATGAGCAGTTCTTC. Translation gives CASSYEGSSYNEQFF. The rearrangement uses TRBV27 and TRBJ2-1; weak D call: TRBD2 (5 bases). V gave up 4 bases and J gave up 0 bases, with 10 bases separating them. The CDR3 is 15 amino acids. Germline V CDR1 and CDR2: MNHEY, SMNVEV (reference sequence).

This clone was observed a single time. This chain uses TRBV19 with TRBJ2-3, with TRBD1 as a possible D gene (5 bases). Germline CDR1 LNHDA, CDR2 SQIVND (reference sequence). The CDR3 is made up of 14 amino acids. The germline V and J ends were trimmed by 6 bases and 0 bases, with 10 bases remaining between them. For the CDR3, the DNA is TGTGCCAGTAGACCGTCAGGGAGCACAGATACGCAGTATTTT. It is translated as CASRPSGSTDTQYF.

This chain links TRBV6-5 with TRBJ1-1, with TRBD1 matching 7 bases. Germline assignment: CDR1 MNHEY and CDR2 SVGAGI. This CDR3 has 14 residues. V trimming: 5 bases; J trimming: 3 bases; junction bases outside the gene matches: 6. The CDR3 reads CASSRQGRHTEAFF. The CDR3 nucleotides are TGTGCCAGCAGTCGACAGGGAAGGCACACTGAAGCTTTCTTT.

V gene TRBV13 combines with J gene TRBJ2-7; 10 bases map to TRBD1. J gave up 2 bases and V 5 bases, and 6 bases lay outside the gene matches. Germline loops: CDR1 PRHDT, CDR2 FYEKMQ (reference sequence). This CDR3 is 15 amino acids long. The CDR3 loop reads CASSADRGRPYEQYF. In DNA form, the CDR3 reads TGTGCCAGCAGCGCCGACAGGGGGCGTCCCTACGAGCAGTACTTC.

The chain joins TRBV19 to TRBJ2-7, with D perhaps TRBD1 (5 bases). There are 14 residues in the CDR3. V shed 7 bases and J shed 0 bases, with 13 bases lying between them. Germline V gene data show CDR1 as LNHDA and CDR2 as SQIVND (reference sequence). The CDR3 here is CASMQGVSSYEQYF. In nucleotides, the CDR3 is TGTGCCAGTATGCAGGGCGTAAGCTCCTACGAGCAGTACTTC.

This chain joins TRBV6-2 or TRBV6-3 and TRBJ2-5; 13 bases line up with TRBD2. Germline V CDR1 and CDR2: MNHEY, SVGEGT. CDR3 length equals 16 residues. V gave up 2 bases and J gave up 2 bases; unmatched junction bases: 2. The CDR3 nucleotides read TGTGCCAGCAGTTACCCGGGACTAGCGGGACAAGAGACCCAGTACTTC. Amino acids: CASSYPGLAGQETQYF.

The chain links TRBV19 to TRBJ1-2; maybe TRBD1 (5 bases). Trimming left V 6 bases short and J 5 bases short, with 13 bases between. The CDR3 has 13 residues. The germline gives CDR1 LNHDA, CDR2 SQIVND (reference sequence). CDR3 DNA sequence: TGTGCCAGTAGGGCCCGGGAGGGGTATGGCTACACCTTC. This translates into CASRAREGYGYTF.

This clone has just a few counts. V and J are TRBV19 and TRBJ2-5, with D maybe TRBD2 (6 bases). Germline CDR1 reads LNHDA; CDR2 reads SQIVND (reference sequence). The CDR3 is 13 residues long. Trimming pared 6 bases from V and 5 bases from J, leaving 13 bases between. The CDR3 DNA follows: TGTGCCAGTAGGGGGGAGGCGTGGGAGACCCAGTACTTC. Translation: CASRGEAWETQYF. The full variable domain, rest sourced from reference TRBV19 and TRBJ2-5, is DGGITQSPKYLFRKEGQNVTLSCEQNLNHDAMYWYRQDPGQGLRLIYYSQIVNDFQKGDIAEGYSVSREKKESFPLTVTSAQKNPTAFYLCASRGEAWETQYFGPGTRLLVL.

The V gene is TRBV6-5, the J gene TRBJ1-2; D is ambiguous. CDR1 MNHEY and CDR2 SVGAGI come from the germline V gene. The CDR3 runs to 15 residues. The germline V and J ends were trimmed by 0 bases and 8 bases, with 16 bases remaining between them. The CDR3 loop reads CASSYSPRQAGGYTF. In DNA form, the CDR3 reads TGTGCCAGCAGTTACTCGCCTCGGCAGGCGGGGGGCTACACCTTC.

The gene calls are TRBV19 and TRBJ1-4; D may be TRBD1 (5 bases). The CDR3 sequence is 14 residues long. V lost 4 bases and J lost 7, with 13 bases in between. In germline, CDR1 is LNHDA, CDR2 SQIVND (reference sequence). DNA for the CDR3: TGTGCCAGTAGTACAGGGCCCCAGTCTGAAAAACTGTTTTTT. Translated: CASSTGPQSEKLFF.

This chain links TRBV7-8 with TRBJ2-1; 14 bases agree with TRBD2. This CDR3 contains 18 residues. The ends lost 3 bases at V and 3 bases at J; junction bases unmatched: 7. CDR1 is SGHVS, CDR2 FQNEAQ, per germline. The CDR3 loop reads CASSFKGLAGVLYNEQFF. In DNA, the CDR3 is TGTGCCAGCAGCTTTAAGGGACTAGCGGGAGTTCTCTACAATGAGCAGTTCTTC.

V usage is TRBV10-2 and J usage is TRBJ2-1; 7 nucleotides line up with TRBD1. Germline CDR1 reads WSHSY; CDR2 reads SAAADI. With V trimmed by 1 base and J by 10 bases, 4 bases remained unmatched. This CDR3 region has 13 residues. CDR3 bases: TGCGCCAGCAGTGAGTACAGGGGAACAGAGCAGTTCTTC. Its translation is CASSEYRGTEQFF.

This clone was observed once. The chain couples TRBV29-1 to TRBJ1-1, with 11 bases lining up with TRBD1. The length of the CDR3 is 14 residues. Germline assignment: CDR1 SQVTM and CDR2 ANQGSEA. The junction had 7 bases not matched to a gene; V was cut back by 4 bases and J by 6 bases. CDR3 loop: CSVGGTGGFAEAFF. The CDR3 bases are TGCAGCGTTGGGGGGACAGGGGGGTTCGCTGAAGCTTTCTTT.

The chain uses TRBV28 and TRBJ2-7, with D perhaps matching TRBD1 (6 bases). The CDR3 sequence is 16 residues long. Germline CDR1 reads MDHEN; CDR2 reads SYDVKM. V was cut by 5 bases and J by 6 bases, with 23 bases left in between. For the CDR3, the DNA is TGTGCCAGCAGTGCCTATAGACAGGTCCCCCCCCGCGAGCAGTACTTC. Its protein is CASSAYRQVPPREQYF.